The next 31 T cell receptor beta chains were all read from a single sample in a study of blood T cell repertoires in COVID-19. Some clones are missing from TCRdb's copy, which holds only in-frame ones; the method was immunoSEQ multiplex PCR. The sample carries about 71,000 clones, 90% recorded once. The sample comprised peripheral blood. The receptors were gathered from a woman aged 18-29 years with acute or convalescent COVID-19.

The CDR3: CASSTLTSGAGVGVGELFF. CDR3 coding DNA: TGTGCCAGTAGTACACTGACTAGCGGGGCTGGAGTGGGGGTCGGGGAGCTGTTTTTT. The J gene is TRBJ2-2, the V gene TRBV19, with 11 bases matching TRBD2. J lost 7 bases, V lost 4 bases, and 17 bases had no gene match. Germline V CDR1 and CDR2: LNHDA, SQIVND (reference sequence). The CDR3 runs to 19 residues.

V and J are TRBV6-4 and TRBJ1-6; D remains ambiguous. The length of the CDR3 is 14 residues. The germline gives CDR1 MRHNA, CDR2 SNTAGT. V gave up 3 bases and J gave up 7 bases, with 10 bases separating them. The CDR3 DNA sequence: TGTGCCAGCAGTGAGGTTTATACAAATTCACCCCTCCACTTT. Translated: CASSEVYTNSPLHF.

The genes are TRBV7-9 and TRBJ1-2, with D tentatively TRBD1 (5 bases). This CDR3 comprises 13 residues. The germline CDR1 and CDR2 sequences are SEHNR and FQNEAQ (reference sequence). Between the trimmed V and J ends, which lost 5 bases and 4 bases, there was a span of 11 bases. The CDR3 protein is CASSPEGIYGYTF. The CDR3 DNA is TGTGCCAGCAGCCCGGAGGGGATCTATGGCTACACCTTC.

V is TRBV9 and J is TRBJ2-1; D is uncertain. Germline-derived CDR1 and CDR2 are SGDLS and YYNGEE. V dropped 3 bases and J dropped 8 bases, with 18 bases sitting between them. The CDR3 loop spans 15 amino acids. The CDR3 bases are TGTGCCAGCAGCGAGACGTGGCAGCGCCACGATGAGCAGTTCTTC. Its protein product is CASSETWQRHDEQFF. Variable domain in full (rest from reference TRBV9 and TRBJ2-1): DSGVTQTPKHLITATGQRVTLRCSPRSGDLSVYWYQQSLDQGLQFLIQYYNGEERAKGNILERFSAQQFPDLHSELNLSSLELGDSALYFCASSETWQRHDEQFFGPGTRLTVL.

This clone is a singleton in its sample. For the CDR3, the DNA is TGCAGCGTTCCAGGGACAGGGCGGACTGAAGCTTTCTTT. The encoded protein is CSVPGTGRTEAFF. The chain carries TRBV29-1 and TRBJ1-1; TRBD1 matches at 9 bases. Germline-derived CDR1 and CDR2 are SQVTM and ANQGSEA. The J segment lost 5 bases and the V segment lost 5 bases, leaving 6 bases of the junction unmatched. The CDR3 runs 13 residues.

The gene calls are TRBV24-1 and TRBJ2-1; D is unresolved. Germline V gene lookup returns CDR1 KGHDR and CDR2 SFDVKD. The CDR3 has 16 amino acids. V lost 0 bases to trimming and J lost 6 bases, with 14 bases between them. The CDR3, as DNA: TGTGCCACCAGTGATTTGCAGTCCTTCCCCCCCAATGAGCAGTTCTTC. Translated, it gives CATSDLQSFPPNEQFF.

This rearrangement joins TRBV5-6 to TRBJ2-1; 8 positions match TRBD1. Trimming cost V 4 bases and J 7 bases; bases outside gene matches: 13. The CDR3 has 16 residues. Germline V gene lookup returns CDR1 SGHDT and CDR2 YYEEEE. CDR3 sequence: CASSLGTGGRLNEQFF. The CDR3 bases are TGTGCCAGCAGCCTTGGAACAGGGGGTAGGTTGAATGAGCAGTTCTTC.

The chain has TRBV3-1 (or the pseudogene TRBV3-2) and TRBJ1-2; TRBD1 aligns across 7 bases. The germline CDR1 and CDR2 sequences are LGHDT and YNNKEL (reference sequence). J gave up 4 bases and V 0 bases, and 8 bases lay outside the gene matches. The CDR3 runs 16 residues. This CDR3 is CASSQDIGGAGYGYTF. The CDR3 DNA reads TGTGCCAGCAGCCAAGATATAGGGGGCGCAGGCTATGGCTACACCTTC.

The CDR3 nucleotides are TGCGCCAGCAGCCGAGGGACTACCCAACATGCCTACGAGCAGTACTTC. It encodes CASSRGTTQHAYEQYF. The genes are TRBV4-1 and TRBJ2-7, with 7 nucleotides matching TRBD2. Germline assignment: CDR1 MGHRA and CDR2 YSYEKL. V was clipped by 4 bases and J by 2 bases; unmatched bases: 11. The CDR3 consists of 16 residues.

This chain uses TRBV7-9 with TRBJ2-1; a possible D gene is TRBD2 (6 bases). CDR1 SEHNR and CDR2 FQNEAQ come from the germline V gene (reference sequence). V was shortened by 6 bases and J by 7 bases, with 22 bases between the two germline ends. The CDR3 has 16 amino acids. CDR3 amino acids: CASSSAGTSGRNEQFF. The DNA for the CDR3 is TGTGCCAGCAGTTCAGCTGGGACTTCGGGACGGAATGAGCAGTTCTTC.

The chain joins TRBV2 to TRBJ1-3; 7 bases align to TRBD1. This CDR3 comprises 18 residues. After removal of 0 bases from V and 0 bases from J, the junction contained 8 bases not matched to a gene. Germline assignment: CDR1 SNHLY and CDR2 FYNNEI. The CDR3 region has the DNA TGTGCCAGCAGTGAAGCGAAAGACAGGGTAAACTCTGGAAACACCATATATTTT. It yields the protein CASSEAKDRVNSGNTIYF.

The rearrangement links TRBV5-5 to TRBJ2-3; tentative D call: TRBD2 (6 bases). The V end was cut by 0 bases, the J end by 6 bases, with 8 bases between. The germline gives CDR1 SGHKS, CDR2 YYEKEE (reference sequence). The CDR3 is made up of 13 amino acids. The CDR3 nucleotides read TGTGCCAGCAGCTTGGAGGCGGGGGATACGCAGTATTTT. This translates into CASSLEAGDTQYF.

This CDR3 is CASSPGGSDPGKLFF. The CDR3 nucleotides read TGCGCCAGCAGCCCGGGGGGGTCGGATCCAGGAAAACTGTTTTTT. The chain recombines TRBV5-1 with TRBJ1-4; TRBD1 is a possible D gene (5 bases). V shed 4 bases and J shed 10 bases, with 20 bases lying between them. This CDR3 contains 15 residues. Looked up from germline, CDR1 is SGHRS and CDR2 is YFSETQ.

This clone was recorded only once. The rearrangement uses TRBV19 and TRBJ2-2, with 9 bases that match TRBD1. CDR1 LNHDA and CDR2 SQIVND come from the germline V gene (reference sequence). This CDR3 is built from 19 residues. Trimming removed 3 bases from V and 4 bases from J; junction bases left unmatched: 15. The CDR3 reads CASSIGPHRGRDGTGELFF. CDR3 DNA: TGTGCCAGTAGTATTGGTCCACACAGGGGGCGCGACGGCACCGGGGAGCTGTTTTTT.

This CDR3 is CASSVEVGMAGGGYTF. CDR3 nucleotides: TGTGCCAGCAGCGTAGAGGTGGGGATGGCAGGGGGAGGCTACACCTTC. The chain is built from TRBV9 and TRBJ1-2; 7 positions match TRBD1. With V trimmed by 0 bases and J by 8 bases, 13 bases remained unmatched. The CDR3 covers 16 residues. The germline CDR1 and CDR2 sequences are SGDLS and YYNGEE.

This chain links TRBV3-1 (or the pseudogene TRBV3-2) with TRBJ2-7; D ambiguous. Trimming cost V 2 bases and J 4 bases, with 9 bases left between them. Looked up from germline, CDR1 is LGHDT and CDR2 is YNNKEL (reference sequence). This CDR3 has 13 residues. This chain's CDR3 is CASSQYPPYEQYF. The DNA of the CDR3 is TGTGCCAGCAGCCAATATCCCCCTTACGAGCAGTACTTC.

The genes are TRBV30 and TRBJ1-2, with D tentatively TRBD1 (5 bases). With 8 bases removed from V and 3 bases from J, the gap between germline ends came to 10 bases. CDR1 GTSNPN and CDR2 SVGIG come from the germline V gene (reference sequence). The CDR3 runs to 11 residues. CDR3 sequence (DNA): TGTGCCAAGGACACAGACTATGGCTACACCTTC. This encodes CAKDTDYGYTF.

The rearrangement uses TRBV6-5 and TRBJ1-1; D perhaps matches TRBD1 (5 bases). Trimming took 3 bases from V and 4 from J, leaving 15 bases between them. Germline V gives CDR1 MNHEY, CDR2 SVGAGI. The CDR3 consists of 15 residues. The CDR3 loop is CASSYSGGEGTEAFF. The CDR3 nucleotides read TGTGCCAGCAGTTATTCGGGGGGTGAAGGCACTGAAGCTTTCTTT.

This clone was observed a few times. This chain uses TRBV10-2 with TRBJ2-2; a possible D gene is TRBD1 (6 bases). CDR1 is WSHSY, CDR2 SAAADI, per germline. The CDR3 runs 15 residues. Trimming shortened V by 11 bases and J by 7 bases, and 23 bases separated the two germline ends. The CDR3 sequence is CAGVEDRRPVGELFF. In DNA form, the CDR3 reads TGCGCCGGAGTCGAGGACAGACGGCCTGTCGGGGAGCTGTTTTTT.

The chain recombines TRBV15 with TRBJ1-2, with D tentatively TRBD1 (5 bases). CDR3 size: 17 residues. V dropped 1 base and J dropped 2 bases, with 17 bases sitting between them. The germline V gene has CDR1 LNHNV and CDR2 YYDKDF (reference sequence). CDR3 nucleotide sequence: TGTGCCACCAGCAGAGGTCCAGGGAATCTTCGCAACTATGGCTACACCTTC. Its protein product is CATSRGPGNLRNYGYTF.

The chain has TRBV7-6 and TRBJ2-5, with TRBD2 matching over 10 bases. Losses at the gene ends were 1 base for V and 2 bases for J; bases not matched to a gene: 4. The CDR3 covers 16 residues. The germline gives CDR1 SGHVS, CDR2 FNYEAQ. This chain's CDR3 is CASSLVFSGGQETQYF. The CDR3 DNA reads TGTGCCAGCAGCTTAGTATTTAGCGGGGGGCAAGAGACCCAGTACTTC.

The chain links TRBV6-5 to TRBJ2-1, with 9 positions matching TRBD2. Unmatched junction bases numbered 7, after V lost 6 bases and J lost 7 bases. Germline values: CDR1 MNHEY, CDR2 SVGAGI. There are 14 residues in the CDR3. CDR3 protein: CASSAGLARNEQFF. CDR3 in DNA: TGTGCCAGCAGCGCCGGACTAGCGAGGAATGAGCAGTTCTTC.

The rearrangement uses TRBV7-6 and TRBJ2-5, with D maybe TRBD1 (6 bases). The CDR3 has 14 residues. With 5 bases removed from V and 5 bases from J, the gap between germline ends came to 15 bases. Germline CDR1 reads SGHVS; CDR2 reads FNYEAQ. This CDR3 is CASSLIGQTETQYF. The CDR3 coding sequence is TGTGCCAGCAGCCTAATAGGACAGACCGAGACCCAGTACTTC.

The J gene is TRBJ2-3, the V gene TRBV6-1; D uncertain. Germline assignment: CDR1 MNHNS and CDR2 SASEGT. V lost 4 bases, J lost 2 bases, and 19 bases lay in between. CDR3 size: 17 residues. CDR3 bases: TGTGCCAGCAGTGGCCCCATGCCTCTAAAGCACACAGATACGCAGTATTTT. Translation: CASSGPMPLKHTDTQYF.

A few counts support this clone. The CDR3 spells CASGEGYNEQFF. CDR3 sequence (DNA): TGTGCCAGCGGGGAGGGTTACAATGAGCAGTTCTTC. J is TRBJ2-1 and V is TRBV27; 7 bases fit TRBD2. The CDR3 is 12 residues long. The J segment lost 4 bases and the V segment lost 8 bases, leaving 2 bases of the junction unmatched. Germline loops: CDR1 MNHEY, CDR2 SMNVEV (reference sequence).

The J gene is TRBJ2-7, the V gene TRBV30; perhaps TRBD2 as D (5 bases). Germline values: CDR1 GTSNPN, CDR2 SVGIG (reference sequence). V lost 0 bases, J lost 0 bases, and 6 bases lay in between. The CDR3 extends over 13 amino acids. This CDR3 is CAWSVGSSYEQYF. CDR3 nucleotide sequence: TGTGCCTGGAGTGTGGGGAGCTCCTACGAGCAGTACTTC.

V usage is TRBV12-3 or TRBV12-4 and J usage is TRBJ2-7; 11 bases are a match to TRBD2. V shed 8 bases and J 5 bases; nucleotides not matched to a gene: 5. The CDR3 extends over 13 amino acids. CDR3 sequence reads: CASWTSGSHEQYF. CDR3 sequence (DNA): TGTGCCAGCTGGACTAGCGGGTCCCACGAGCAGTACTTC.

The chain combines TRBV2 with TRBJ2-7; 10 nucleotides align to TRBD1. CDR1 and CDR2 from the germline V gene are SNHLY and FYNNEI. The CDR3 spans 14 residues. This CDR3 is CASGYGTGAYEQYF. DNA for the CDR3: TGTGCAAGCGGTTATGGGACAGGGGCTTACGAGCAGTACTTC. The variable domain in full, completed from reference TRBV2 and TRBJ2-7, reads EPEVTQTPSHQVTQMGQEVILRCVPISNHLYFYWYRQILGQKVEFLVSFYNNEISEKSEIFDDQFSVERPDGSNFTLKIRSTKLEDSAMYFCASGYGTGAYEQYFGPGTRLTVT.

The chain is built from TRBV27 and TRBJ2-3, with a tentative D call TRBD2 (6 bases). CDR1 and CDR2 from the germline V gene are MNHEY and SMNVEV (reference sequence). Trimming cost V 6 bases and J 2 bases, with 18 bases left between them. CDR3 length: 16 amino acids. CDR3 sequence: CASRSNLRENTDTQYF. CDR3 nucleotide sequence: TGTGCCAGCAGGTCGAATCTCCGGGAGAACACAGATACGCAGTATTTT.

V usage is TRBV28 and J usage is TRBJ2-7; tentatively, D is TRBD2 (6 bases). With 11 bases removed from V and 2 bases from J, the gap between germline ends came to 19 bases. This CDR3 region has 14 residues. Germline V lookup: CDR1 MDHEN, CDR2 SYDVKM. This chain's CDR3 is CASRDPRPPYEQYF. The CDR3 DNA reads TGTGCCTCGCGGGACCCACGGCCCCCCTACGAGCAGTACTTC.

This chain links TRBV12-3 or TRBV12-4 with TRBJ1-1; D ambiguous. V was pared by 2 bases and J by 1 base, with 5 bases between. The CDR3 spans 13 residues. The CDR3 here is CASSLTENTEAFF. The CDR3 DNA is TGTGCCAGCAGTTTAACAGAGAACACTGAAGCTTTCTTT.